What follows are 20 T cell receptor beta chains derived from one specimen sequenced in a study of a mutant IDH1 vaccine in newly diagnosed glioma. Described time point: week 35, safety follow-up. With topical imiquimod, each dose of the vaccine consisted of 300 ug of mutant IDH1 20-mer peptide. Their target antigens are unknown. This table comes from immunoSEQ multiplex PCR, and its TCRdb copy is limited to in-frame clones, with some not included. This table holds some 46,000 clones, about 92% found once. The sequences come from PBMCs, collected from a glioma patient whose treatment included an IDH1 peptide vaccine. All receptors come from a man aged 50 or older with glioma.

The chain combines TRBV30 with TRBJ2-5; D gene uncertain. V was clipped by 1 base and J by 2 bases, with 5 bases between them. The CDR3 is 12 residues long. Germline values: CDR1 GTSNPN, CDR2 SVGIG (reference sequence). The CDR3 is CAWSEVQETQYF. In DNA form, the CDR3 reads TGTGCCTGGAGTGAAGTTCAAGAGACCCAGTACTTC. Drawing the rest from reference TRBV30 and TRBJ2-5, the complete variable domain is SQTIHQWPATLVQPVGSPLSLECTVEGTSNPNLYWYRQAAGRGLQLLFYSVGIGQISSEVPQNLSASRPQDRQFILSSKKLLLSDSGFYLCAWSEVQETQYFGPGTRLLVL.

This sequence joins TRBV6-5 and TRBJ1-2; tentative D call: TRBD1 (6 bases). The CDR3 is 14 residues long. Trimming cost V 7 bases and J 4 bases, with 16 bases left between them. Germline lookup yields CDR1 MNHEY and CDR2 SVGAGI. CDR3 loop: CASTMRGLVYGYTF. CDR3 nucleotides: TGTGCCAGCACAATGAGGGGGTTGGTCTATGGCTACACCTTC.

This clone appeared once. This sequence joins TRBV5-4 and TRBJ2-5; D is tentatively TRBD1 or TRBD2 (6 bases each). V lost 1 base and J 5 bases, leaving 12 bases between the germline ends. From germline, CDR1 is SGHNT and CDR2 YYREEE (reference sequence). CDR3 length equals 14 residues. The CDR3 here is CASSLRGDVETQYF. In DNA, the CDR3 is TGTGCCAGCAGCTTGAGGGGGGATGTGGAGACCCAGTACTTC.

This chain links TRBV11-1 with TRBJ2-7; weak D call: TRBD1 (5 bases). Trimming took 11 bases from V and 10 from J, leaving 12 bases between them. The CDR3 is 9 residues long. Germline V CDR1 and CDR2: SGHAT, FQDESV (reference sequence). Here the CDR3 reads CAGQTAQYF. For the CDR3, the DNA is TGTGCCGGTCAGACAGCCCAGTACTTC.

The V call is TRBV19, the J call TRBJ1-2, with TRBD1 matching over 8 bases. CDR1 LNHDA and CDR2 SQIVND come from the germline V gene (reference sequence). This CDR3 spans 15 amino acids. The V and J ends lost 7 bases and 4 bases, in that order; junction bases with no gene match: 11. This chain's CDR3 is CASKITGQGFYGYTF. The CDR3 nucleotides read TGTGCCAGTAAGATCACTGGACAGGGCTTCTATGGCTACACCTTC.

The chain joins TRBV9 to TRBJ2-7, with D perhaps matching TRBD1 (5 bases). The length of the CDR3 is 15 residues. Germline V gene sequence: CDR1 SGDLS, CDR2 YYNGEE. V shed 0 bases and J shed 5 bases, with 15 bases lying between them. CDR3 region: CASSVARGGGDEQYF. CDR3 sequence (DNA): TGTGCCAGCAGCGTAGCTAGGGGTGGTGGCGACGAGCAGTACTTC.

Written as DNA, the CDR3 is TGTGCCAGCAGTGACTCGAGACAGGGCACCGGGGAGCTGTTTTTT. Protein: CASSDSRQGTGELFF. The chain links TRBV6-4 to TRBJ2-2; TRBD1 aligns across 7 bases. Germline V gene lookup returns CDR1 MRHNA and CDR2 SNTAGT. Trimming took 0 bases from V and 4 from J; bases not matched to a gene: 2. The CDR3 has 15 amino acids.

The chain couples TRBV7-2 to TRBJ1-5, with TRBD1 as a possible D gene (6 bases). CDR1 is SGHTA, CDR2 FQGNSA, per germline. V lost 1 base, J lost 2 bases, and 9 bases lay in between. The CDR3 is 15 amino acids. The CDR3 DNA sequence: TGTGCCAGCAGCTTAGGGGGACAACGCAATCAGCCCCAGCATTTT. Translating it yields CASSLGGQRNQPQHF.

The rearrangement uses TRBV27 and TRBJ1-1; a possible D gene is TRBD1 (6 bases). V lost 4 bases and J 5 bases, leaving 17 bases between the germline ends. The length of the CDR3 is 15 residues. The germline CDR1 and CDR2 sequences are MNHEY and SMNVEV (reference sequence). CDR3 amino acids: CASSSQGGRVTEAFF. CDR3 DNA: TGTGCCAGCAGTTCCCAAGGGGGAAGGGTAACTGAAGCTTTCTTT.

This clone was observed a single time. The CDR3 region is CASSQEGLTQGWGGYTF. DNA for the CDR3: TGCGCCAGCAGCCAAGAAGGTTTGACACAGGGATGGGGTGGCTACACCTTC. This rearrangement joins TRBV4-1 to TRBJ1-2; D might be TRBD1 (6 bases). The length of the CDR3 is 17 residues. Germline CDR1 reads MGHRA; CDR2 reads YSYEKL. Trimming removed 0 bases from V and 7 bases from J, with 21 bases in between.

The chain combines TRBV28 with TRBJ2-2; the match to TRBD2 covers 8 bases. The CDR3 contains 16 residues. Germline V gene sequence: CDR1 MDHEN, CDR2 SYDVKM. V was clipped by 4 bases and J by 7 bases; unmatched bases: 11. The CDR3 region is CASSSGSGGYGGELFF. Written as DNA, the CDR3 is TGTGCCAGCAGTTCTGGGAGCGGGGGTTACGGCGGGGAGCTGTTTTTT. Full variable domain (outside the CDR3, taken from reference TRBV28 and TRBJ2-2): DVKVTQSSRYLVKRTGEKVFLECVQDMDHENMFWYRQDPGLGLRLIYFSYDVKMKEKGDIPEGYSVSREKKERFSLILESASTNQTSMYLCASSSGSGGYGGELFFGEGSRLTVL.

The V gene is TRBV6-5, the J gene TRBJ1-2, with a possible D match to TRBD1 (5 bases). This CDR3 spans 14 amino acids. With 7 bases removed from V and 7 bases from J, the gap between germline ends came to 19 bases. CDR1 is MNHEY and CDR2 is SVGAGI in the germline V gene. CDR3 protein: CASTLAGTPSGYTF. In DNA, the CDR3 is TGTGCCAGCACACTGGCCGGGACCCCCTCTGGCTACACCTTC.

The J gene is TRBJ2-7, the V gene TRBV5-4, with TRBD1 matching 8 bases. V shed 3 bases, J shed 3 bases, and the junction held 5 bases outside the gene matches. The V gene's germline CDR1 is SGHNT and CDR2 YYREEE (reference sequence). The CDR3 sequence is 14 residues long. The CDR3 here is CASSSDRENYEQYF. DNA for the CDR3: TGTGCCAGCAGCTCGGACAGGGAAAACTACGAGCAGTACTTC.

The chain is built from TRBV7-9 and TRBJ1-4, with a possible D match to TRBD1 (6 bases). The CDR3 is made up of 13 amino acids. Germline V gene data show CDR1 as SEHNR and CDR2 as FQNEAQ (reference sequence). The ends were cut back, 8 bases at V and 8 bases at J, with 15 bases in the middle. CDR3 in DNA: TGTGCCAGCCTTAGGTCTGGGGGCGAAAAACTGTTTTTT. This codes for CASLRSGGEKLFF.

This clone has a handful of counts. The V call is TRBV13, the J call TRBJ2-7, with a weak D call TRBD2 (6 bases). The germline gives CDR1 PRHDT, CDR2 FYEKMQ (reference sequence). The CDR3 runs 16 residues. V gave up 5 bases and J gave up 4 bases, with 21 bases separating them. The CDR3 loop is CASSNRLGSYQYEQYF. DNA for the CDR3: TGTGCCAGCAGCAACCGACTAGGTTCCTATCAATACGAGCAGTACTTC. Variable domain in full (rest from reference TRBV13 and TRBJ2-7): AAGVIQSPRHLIKEKRETATLKCYPIPRHDTVYWYQQGPGQDPQFLISFYEKMQSDKGSIPDRFSAQQFSDYHSELNMSSLELGDSALYFCASSNRLGSYQYEQYFGPGTRLTVT.

This sequence joins TRBV9 and TRBJ1-2; D uncertain. V was shortened by 0 bases and J by 3 bases, with 21 bases between the two germline ends. The CDR3 is 18 amino acids. CDR1 is SGDLS, CDR2 YYNGEE, per germline. The CDR3 protein is CASSVGPSGALPDYGYTF. DNA for the CDR3: TGTGCCAGCAGCGTAGGCCCCTCTGGCGCCCTACCCGACTATGGCTACACCTTC.

On this clone: The junction differs from germline at one of its ends, possibly a read error. The V gene is TRBV7-7, the J gene TRBJ2-1, with D perhaps TRBD1 (5 bases). The germline V gene has CDR1 SSHAT and CDR2 FNYEAQ (reference sequence). CDR3 length: 17 residues. The CDR3 DNA reads TGTGCTAGCAGGTTTATACAGGTGCCCAGCTCCTACAATGAGCAGTTCTTC. It encodes CASRFIQVPSSYNEQFF.

V and J are TRBV5-1 and TRBJ1-2; 10 nucleotides line up with TRBD1. CDR1 and CDR2 from the germline V gene are SGHRS and YFSETQ. There are 15 residues in the CDR3. V trimming: 2 bases; J trimming: 4 bases; junction bases outside the gene matches: 5. CDR3 loop: CASSFGTGVFYGYTF. Written as DNA, the CDR3 is TGCGCCAGCAGCTTCGGGACAGGGGTCTTCTATGGCTACACCTTC.

The CDR3 sequence: CATSRESYGYTF. The CDR3 DNA is TGTGCCACCAGCAGAGAATCTTATGGCTACACCTTC. The chain is built from TRBV15 and TRBJ1-2; D is unclear. From germline, CDR1 is LNHNV and CDR2 YYDKDF (reference sequence). The CDR3 spans 12 residues. The V end lost 0 bases, the J end lost 5 bases, and 4 bases lay between the germline ends. The full variable domain, with the rest looked up from reference TRBV15 and TRBJ1-2, is DAMVIQNPRYQVTQFGKPVTLSCSQTLNHNVMYWYQQKSSQAPKLLFHYYDKDFNNEADTPDNFQSRRPNTSFCFLDIRSPGLGDTAMYLCATSRESYGYTFGSGTRLTVV.

This clone was seen more than once but under ten times. The chain uses TRBV25-1 and TRBJ1-2; D is undetermined. Germline V gene sequence: CDR1 MGHDK, CDR2 SYGVNS. This CDR3 contains 13 residues. Trimming shortened V by 3 bases and J by 1 base, and 6 bases separated the two germline ends. CDR3 in amino acids: CASSEGFNYGYTF. CDR3 in DNA: TGTGCCAGCAGTGAGGGATTTAACTATGGCTACACCTTC.